This T cell receptor (beta chain) came from a study of cytomegalovirus exposure and HLA in healthy donors. Whole-study findings and limits: Prior analysis indicated that the majority of TCR beta V segments exhibited productivity approximately 87% or approximately 30% of the time. It was reported that the classifier diagnosed cytomegalovirus status with high specificity and sensitivity in both the original and validation cohorts.

Amplification used 60 Vbeta primers and 13 Jbeta primers. Clones were read by immunoSEQ multiplex PCR, and TCRdb kept only the in-frame ones, dropping some. The sample consists of 150,000 to 200,000 clones, approximately 84% of them appearing once. Regarding this clone: Its antigen is undetermined.

The CDR3 length is 15 residues. V shed 3 bases and J shed 0 bases, with 11 bases lying between them. The germline CDR1 and CDR2 sequences are SGHTA and FQGTGA. What was sequenced was PBMCs. This TCR was sampled from a man between 45 and 60 years old in good health and CMV-seropositive. The chain couples TRBV7-3 to TRBJ2-5; no firm D call. This CDR3 is CASSLVGAHQETQYF. In DNA, the CDR3 is TGTGCCAGCAGCTTGGTAGGAGCGCACCAAGAGACCCAGTACTTC.